The source of this TCR beta chain is a study of blood T cell repertoires in COVID-19. Assay used: immunoSEQ multiplex PCR; TCRdb lists only in-frame clones, some missing. This sample has approximately 130,000 clones, with 84% found just once. The sample taken for sequencing was peripheral blood. The clonotype was recovered from a human donor in a cohort sampled during active COVID-19.

CDR3 sequence (DNA): TGTGCCAGCAGCCAAGAGAACAGGAGAAATGAAAAACTGTTTTTT. Amino acids: CASSQENRRNEKLFF. V gene TRBV3-1 (or the pseudogene TRBV3-2) combines with J gene TRBJ1-4; a possible D gene is TRBD1 (5 bases). The CDR3 spans 15 residues. Germline lookup yields CDR1 LGHDT and CDR2 YNNKEL (reference sequence). V dropped 0 bases and J dropped 5 bases, with 10 bases sitting between them.